One sample yielded the 3 T cell receptor beta chains listed below, sequenced in a study of PD-L1 blockade in urothelial cancer. Libraries were prepared by immunoSEQ multiplex PCR; TCRdb keeps only in-frame clonotypes and omits some of them. The table includes some 71,000 clones, 85% to 90% detected once. The specimen comprised PBMCs, sampled around atezolizumab (anti-PD-L1) treatment. Receptors were obtained from a man aged 60 to 69 with urothelial cancer.

The chain combines TRBV5-4 with TRBJ2-2, with a weak D call TRBD2 (6 bases). This CDR3 has 18 residues. V was clipped by 4 bases and J by 1 base, with 20 bases between them. The germline V gene has CDR1 SGHNT and CDR2 YYREEE (reference sequence). The CDR3 region is CASSLGAGNTRNTGELFF. CDR3 DNA: TGTGCCAGCAGCCTCGGGGCGGGAAACACCCGGAACACCGGGGAGCTGTTTTTT.

The V and J genes are TRBV4-3 and TRBJ2-5; TRBD2 aligns across 12 bases. Germline CDR1 LGHNA, CDR2 YSLEER. CDR3 length equals 16 residues. The trim removed 1 base at V and 2 bases at J, leaving 2 bases unmatched. Written as DNA, the CDR3 is TGCGCCAGCAGCCAAGGGCTAGCGGGAGGGCAAGAGACCCAGTACTTC. This codes for CASSQGLAGGQETQYF.

This clone was found once. The chain recombines TRBV7-9 with TRBJ2-7; the D gene is possibly TRBD2 (5 bases). This CDR3 spans 16 amino acids. Germline CDR1 is SEHNR and CDR2 is FQNEAQ (reference sequence). V lost 2 bases to trimming and J lost 1 base, with 15 bases between them. In DNA, the CDR3 is TGTGCCAGCAGCTTATTCCTTGGGAGTAGGTCCTACGAGCAGTACTTC. Its translation: CASSLFLGSRSYEQYF.